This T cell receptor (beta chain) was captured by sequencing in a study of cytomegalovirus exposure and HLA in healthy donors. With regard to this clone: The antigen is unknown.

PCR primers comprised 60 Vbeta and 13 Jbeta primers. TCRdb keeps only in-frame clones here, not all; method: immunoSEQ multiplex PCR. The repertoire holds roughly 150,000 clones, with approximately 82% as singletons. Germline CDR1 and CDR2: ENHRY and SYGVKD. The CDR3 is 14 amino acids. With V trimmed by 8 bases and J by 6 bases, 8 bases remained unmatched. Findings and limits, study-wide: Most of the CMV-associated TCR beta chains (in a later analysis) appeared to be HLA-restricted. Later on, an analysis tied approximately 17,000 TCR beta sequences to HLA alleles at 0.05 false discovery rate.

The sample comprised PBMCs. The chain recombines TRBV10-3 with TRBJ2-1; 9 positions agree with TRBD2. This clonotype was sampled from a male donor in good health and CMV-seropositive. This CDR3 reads CAIPWTSDSNEQFF. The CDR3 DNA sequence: TGTGCCATCCCGTGGACTAGCGATTCCAATGAGCAGTTCTTC.